This T cell receptor beta chain derives from a study of patients and donors after allogeneic stem cell transplantation. Germline V gene data show CDR1 as MNHEY and CDR2 as SVGAGI. This CDR3 has 14 amino acids. Trimming left V 2 bases short and J 8 bases short, with 13 bases between. One entry per CDR3 protein, called by TCRdb with MiXCR from the RT-PCR reads. The sample lists about 57,000 distinct CDR3 sequences, approximately 12% occurring once. The genes are TRBV6-5 and TRBJ2-4; D perhaps matches TRBD1 (5 bases). The sequencing input was blood, either unsorted or a sorted T cell fraction (not recorded which). The clonotype originates from a human donor who was either an allogeneic HSCT recipient or a stem cell or donor lymphocyte infusion donor (not recorded which). It is not recorded whose cells these are; they may come from a transplant donor. The CDR3 here is CASSYRGRVDIQYF. As DNA, the CDR3 is TGTGCCAGCAGTTACAGGGGCAGGGTAGACATTCAGTACTTC.